This T cell receptor beta chain came from a study of T-cell memory formation after mild COVID-19. TCRdb re-derived calls from the 5' RACE reads in MiXCR, one entry per CDR3 protein. The table shows approximately 50,000 distinct CDR3 sequences, with 12% occurring only once. V was trimmed by 1 base and J by 7 bases, leaving 11 bases between them. The length of the CDR3 is 15 residues. The germline V gene has CDR1 MNHNY and CDR2 SVGAGI (reference sequence). Sequencing was done on a sample of PBMCs or a T cell subset sorted from them (not recorded which). The clonotype comes from a man between 18 and 29 years old who had mild COVID-19 (a few samples of this study predate the infection). Cell type and time point are not known. The chain couples TRBV6-6 to TRBJ1-6; perhaps TRBD1 as D (5 bases). CDR3 coding DNA: TGTGCCAGCAGTTACTGGGAGGGGATGAATTCACCCCTCCACTTT. Amino acid sequence: CASSYWEGMNSPLHF.